This T cell receptor (beta chain) was obtained from a study of blood T cell repertoires in COVID-19. Generated by immunoSEQ multiplex PCR, the TCRdb table keeps only in-frame clones and is missing some. Of 150,000 to 200,000 clones in the sample, roughly 82% were seen once. The junction had 14 bases not matched to a gene; V was cut back by 6 bases and J by 12 bases. From germline, CDR1 is SNHLY and CDR2 FYNNEI. The CDR3 is 14 amino acids. The chain links TRBV2 to TRBJ2-4; TRBD1 matches at 7 bases. The clonotype comes from a woman aged 65 to 85 with acute or convalescent COVID-19. The sample consisted of peripheral blood. The CDR3 is CASRGRTGQRNQYF. CDR3 sequence (DNA): TGTGCCAGCAGGGGCCGCACGGGACAGCGTAATCAGTACTTC.